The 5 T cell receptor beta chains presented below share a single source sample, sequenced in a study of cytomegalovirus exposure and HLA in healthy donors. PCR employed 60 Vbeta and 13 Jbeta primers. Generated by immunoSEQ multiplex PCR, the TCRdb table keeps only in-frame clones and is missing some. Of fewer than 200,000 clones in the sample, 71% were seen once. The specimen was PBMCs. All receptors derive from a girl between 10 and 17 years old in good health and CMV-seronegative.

The CDR3 is CASSLLVGAPGNTIYF. The CDR3 DNA reads TGTGCCAGCAGCTTGTTGGTGGGGGCGCCTGGAAACACCATATATTTT. The chain couples TRBV7-2 to TRBJ1-3; D may be TRBD1 (6 bases). CDR3 length: 16 amino acids. Germline CDR1 reads SGHTA; CDR2 reads FQGNSA. V was clipped by 3 bases and J by 2 bases, with 14 bases between them.

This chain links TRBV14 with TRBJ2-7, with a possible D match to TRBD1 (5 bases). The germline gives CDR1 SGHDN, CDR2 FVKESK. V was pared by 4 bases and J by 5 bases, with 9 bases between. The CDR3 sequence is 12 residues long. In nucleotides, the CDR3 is TGTGCCAGCAGCCTAGCAGGGAACGAGCAGTACTTC. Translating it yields CASSLAGNEQYF.

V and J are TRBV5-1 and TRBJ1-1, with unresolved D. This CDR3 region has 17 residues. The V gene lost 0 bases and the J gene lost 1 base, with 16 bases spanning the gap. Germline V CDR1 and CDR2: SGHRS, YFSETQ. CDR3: CASSLAPRGRGNTEAFF. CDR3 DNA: TGCGCCAGCAGCTTGGCCCCCCGCGGACGGGGGAACACTGAAGCTTTCTTT.

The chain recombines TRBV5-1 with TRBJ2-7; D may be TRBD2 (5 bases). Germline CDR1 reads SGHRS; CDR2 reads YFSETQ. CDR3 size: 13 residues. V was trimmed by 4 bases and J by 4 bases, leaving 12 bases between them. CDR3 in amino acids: CASSPRTGYEQYF. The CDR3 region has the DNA TGCGCCAGCAGCCCCAGGACTGGTTACGAGCAGTACTTC.

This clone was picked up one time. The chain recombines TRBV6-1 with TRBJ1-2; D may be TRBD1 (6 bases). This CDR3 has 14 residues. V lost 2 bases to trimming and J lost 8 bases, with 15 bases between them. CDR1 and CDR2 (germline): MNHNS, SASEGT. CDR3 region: CASSEQGRAWGYTF. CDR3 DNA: TGTGCCAGCAGTGAACAGGGGCGCGCCTGGGGCTACACCTTC.